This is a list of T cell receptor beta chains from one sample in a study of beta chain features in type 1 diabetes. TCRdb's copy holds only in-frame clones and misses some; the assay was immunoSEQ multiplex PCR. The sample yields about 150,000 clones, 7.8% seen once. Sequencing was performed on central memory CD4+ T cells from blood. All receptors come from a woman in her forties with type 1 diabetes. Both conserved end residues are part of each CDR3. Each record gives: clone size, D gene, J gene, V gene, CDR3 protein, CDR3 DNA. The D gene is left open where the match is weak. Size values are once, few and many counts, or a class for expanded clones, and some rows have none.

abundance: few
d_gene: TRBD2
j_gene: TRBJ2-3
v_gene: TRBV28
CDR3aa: CASSLNPAGGRTDTQYF
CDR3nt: TGTGCCAGCAGTTTGAATCCAGCGGGAGGGCGGACAGATACGCAGTATTTT

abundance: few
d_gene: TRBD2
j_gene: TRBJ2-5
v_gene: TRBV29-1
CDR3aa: CSVLFGGGRETQYF
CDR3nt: TGCAGCGTTCTTTTCGGGGGGGGTCGGGAGACCCAGTACTTC

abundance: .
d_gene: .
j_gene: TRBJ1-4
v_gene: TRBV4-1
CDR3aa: CASSQGGLSNEKLFF
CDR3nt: TGCGCCAGCAGCCAGGGGGGACTATCTAATGAAAAACTGTTTTTT

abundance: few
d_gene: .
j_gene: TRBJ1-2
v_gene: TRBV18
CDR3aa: CASSTGRENGYTF
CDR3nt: TGTGCCAGCTCAACAGGGCGAGAGAATGGCTACACCTTC

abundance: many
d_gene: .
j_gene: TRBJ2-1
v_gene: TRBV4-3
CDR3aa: CASSQYMYQYNEQFF
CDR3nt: TGCGCCAGCAGCCAGTATATGTACCAGTACAATGAGCAGTTCTTC

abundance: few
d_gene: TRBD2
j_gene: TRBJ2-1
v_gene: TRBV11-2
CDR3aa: CASSPRTSGRIYNEQFF
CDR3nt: TGTGCCAGCAGCCCCCGGACTAGCGGGAGGATATACAATGAGCAGTTCTTC

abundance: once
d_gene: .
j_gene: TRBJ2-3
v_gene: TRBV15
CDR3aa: CATSIRTVTDTQYF
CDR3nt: TGTGCCACCAGCATCCGGACTGTCACAGATACGCAGTATTTT

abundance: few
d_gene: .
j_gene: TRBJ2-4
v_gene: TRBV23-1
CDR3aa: CASSHPPEEGEGDIQYF
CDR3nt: TGCGCCAGCAGTCACCCCCCGGAAGAGGGTGAGGGAGACATTCAGTACTTC

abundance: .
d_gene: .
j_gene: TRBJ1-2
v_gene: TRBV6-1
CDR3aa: CASSEGLLGGYTF
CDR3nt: TGTGCCAGCAGTGAGGGACTTCTCGGTGGCTACACCTTC

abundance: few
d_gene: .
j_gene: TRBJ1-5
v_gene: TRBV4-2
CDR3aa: CASSQEVWGRHQPQHF
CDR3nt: TGTGCCAGCAGCCAAGAGGTGTGGGGCCGGCATCAGCCCCAGCATTTT

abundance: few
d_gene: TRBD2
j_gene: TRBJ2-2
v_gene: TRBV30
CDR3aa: CAWRRTSGFTGELFF
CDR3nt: TGTGCCTGGAGACGGACTAGCGGGTTTACCGGGGAGCTGTTTTTT

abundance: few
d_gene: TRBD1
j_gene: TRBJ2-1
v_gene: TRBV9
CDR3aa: CASSGGQGYEQFF
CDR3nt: TGTGCCAGCAGCGGGGGACAGGGGTATGAGCAGTTCTTC

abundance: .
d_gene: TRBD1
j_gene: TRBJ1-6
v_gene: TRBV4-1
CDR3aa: CASHPAQGEDSPLHF
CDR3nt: TGCGCCAGTCACCCAGCTCAGGGGGAAGATTCACCCCTCCACTTT

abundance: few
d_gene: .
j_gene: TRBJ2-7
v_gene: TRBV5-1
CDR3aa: CASSEESEQYF
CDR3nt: TGCGCCAGCAGCGAGGAGTCCGAGCAGTACTTC

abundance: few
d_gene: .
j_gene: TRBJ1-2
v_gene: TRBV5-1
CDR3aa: CASSYSFSYGYTF
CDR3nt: TGCGCCAGCAGCTATAGTTTTTCCTATGGCTACACCTTC

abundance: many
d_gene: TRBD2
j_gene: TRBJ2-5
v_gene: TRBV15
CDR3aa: CATSTRSGLAGQETQYF
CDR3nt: TGTGCCACCAGCACCAGATCAGGACTAGCGGGTCAAGAGACCCAGTACTTC

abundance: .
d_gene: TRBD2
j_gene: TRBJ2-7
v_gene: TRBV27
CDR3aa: CASSLRGVPYEQYF
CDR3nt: TGTGCCAGCAGTTTACGGGGGGTCCCCTACGAGCAGTACTTC

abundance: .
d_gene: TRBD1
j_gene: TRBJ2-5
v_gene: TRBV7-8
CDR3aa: CASSLGTVQETQYF
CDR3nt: TGTGCCAGCAGCCTCGGGACAGTGCAAGAGACCCAGTACTTC

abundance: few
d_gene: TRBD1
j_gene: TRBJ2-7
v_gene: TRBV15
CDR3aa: CATSREQGADEQYF
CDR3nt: TGTGCCACCAGCAGAGAACAGGGGGCGGACGAGCAGTACTTC

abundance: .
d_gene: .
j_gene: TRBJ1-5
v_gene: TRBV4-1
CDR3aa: CASSQENDRGNQPQHF
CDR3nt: TGCGCCAGCAGCCAAGAGAACGATCGGGGCAATCAGCCCCAGCATTTT

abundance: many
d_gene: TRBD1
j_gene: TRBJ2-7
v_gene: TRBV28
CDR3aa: CASSSGQSYEQYF
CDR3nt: TGTGCCAGCAGTTCGGGACAGTCCTACGAGCAGTACTTC

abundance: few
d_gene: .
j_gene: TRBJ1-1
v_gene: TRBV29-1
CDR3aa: CSVTRNTEAFF
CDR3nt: TGCAGCGTGACTCGAAACACTGAAGCTTTCTTT

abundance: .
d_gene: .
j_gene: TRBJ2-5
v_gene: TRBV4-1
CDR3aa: CASSQTGWETQYF
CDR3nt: TGCGCCAGCAGCCAAACAGGGTGGGAGACCCAGTACTTC

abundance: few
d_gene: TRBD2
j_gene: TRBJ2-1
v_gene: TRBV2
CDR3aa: CASSVRRLAGGGSYNEQFF
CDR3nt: TGTGCCAGCAGTGTCCGGCGACTAGCCGGGGGAGGCTCCTACAATGAGCAGTTCTTC

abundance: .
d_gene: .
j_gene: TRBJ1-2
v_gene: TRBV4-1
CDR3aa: CASSGPGSNYGYTF
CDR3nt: TGCGCCAGCAGCGGACCCGGGAGTAACTATGGCTACACCTTC

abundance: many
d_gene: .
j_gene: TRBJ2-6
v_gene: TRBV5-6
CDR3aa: CASSLNPGAGANVLTF
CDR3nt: TGTGCCAGCAGCTTGAATCCAGGGGCCGGGGCCAACGTCCTGACTTTC

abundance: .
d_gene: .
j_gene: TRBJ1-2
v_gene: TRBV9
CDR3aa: CASSAGQGAGGYTF
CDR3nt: TGTGCCAGCAGCGCAGGACAAGGAGCAGGGGGCTACACCTTC

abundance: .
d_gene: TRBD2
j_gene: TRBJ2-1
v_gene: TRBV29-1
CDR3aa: CSVDTSGAYNEQFF
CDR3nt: TGCAGCGTTGACACTAGCGGAGCCTACAATGAGCAGTTCTTC

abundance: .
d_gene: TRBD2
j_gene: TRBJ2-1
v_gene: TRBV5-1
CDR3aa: CASSRVAGGLYNEQFF
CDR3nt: TGCGCCAGCAGCCGCGTAGCGGGGGGTCTTTACAATGAGCAGTTCTTC

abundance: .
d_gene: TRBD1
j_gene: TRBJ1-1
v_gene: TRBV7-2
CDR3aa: CASSSDRGVTEAFF
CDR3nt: TGTGCCAGCAGCTCCGACAGGGGAGTGACTGAAGCTTTCTTT

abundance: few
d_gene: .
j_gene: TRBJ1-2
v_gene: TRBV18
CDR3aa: CASSAGQTINYGYTF
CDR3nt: TGTGCCAGCTCGGCCGGACAGACAATTAACTATGGCTACACCTTC

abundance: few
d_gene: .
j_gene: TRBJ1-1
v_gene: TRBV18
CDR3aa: CASSPAGTEAFF
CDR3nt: TGTGCCAGCTCACCAGCGGGGACTGAAGCTTTCTTT

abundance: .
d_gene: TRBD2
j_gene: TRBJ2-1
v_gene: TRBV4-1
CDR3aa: CASSHGSGGRDNEQFF
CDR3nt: TGCGCCAGCAGCCATGGTAGCGGGGGCCGAGACAATGAGCAGTTCTTC

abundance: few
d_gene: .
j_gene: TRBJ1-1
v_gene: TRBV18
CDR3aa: CASSPDGQRTEAFF
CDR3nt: TGTGCCAGCTCACCCGACGGGCAGCGGACTGAAGCTTTCTTT

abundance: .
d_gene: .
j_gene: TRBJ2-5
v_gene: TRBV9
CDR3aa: CASSVVGARETQYF
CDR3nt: TGTGCCAGCAGCGTAGTGGGGGCGCGAGAGACCCAGTACTTC

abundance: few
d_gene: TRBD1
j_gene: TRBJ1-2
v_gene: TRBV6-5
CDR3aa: CASISDRGYGYTF
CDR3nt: TGTGCCAGCATCTCGGACAGGGGTTATGGCTACACCTTC

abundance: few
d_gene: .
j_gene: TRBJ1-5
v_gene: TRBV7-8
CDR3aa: CASSLVGGNQPQHF
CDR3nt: TGTGCCAGCAGCTTAGTAGGGGGCAATCAGCCCCAGCATTTT

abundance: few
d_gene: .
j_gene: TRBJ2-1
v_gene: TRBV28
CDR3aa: CASSASGSYNEQFF
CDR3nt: TGTGCCAGCAGTGCGTCAGGGTCCTACAATGAGCAGTTCTTC

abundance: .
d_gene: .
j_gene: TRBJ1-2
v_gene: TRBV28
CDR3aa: CASSLRGNYGYTF
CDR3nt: TGTGCCAGCAGTTTACGAGGGAACTATGGCTACACCTTC

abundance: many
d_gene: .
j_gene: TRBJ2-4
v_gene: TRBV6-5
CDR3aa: CASTRGSGYIQYF
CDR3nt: TGTGCCAGCACTCGGGGGAGTGGGTACATTCAGTACTTC

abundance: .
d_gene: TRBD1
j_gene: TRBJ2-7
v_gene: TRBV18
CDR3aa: CASSPLGQGTHEQYF
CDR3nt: TGTGCCAGCTCACCACTCGGACAGGGGACCCACGAGCAGTACTTC

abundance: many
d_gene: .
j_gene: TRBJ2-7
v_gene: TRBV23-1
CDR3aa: CASSQSPGTGSYEQYF
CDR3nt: TGCGCCAGCAGTCAATCCCCGGGAACGGGCTCCTACGAGCAGTACTTC

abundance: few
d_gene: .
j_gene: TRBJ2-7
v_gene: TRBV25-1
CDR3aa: CASSDGTDQFYEQYF
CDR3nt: TGTGCCAGCAGTGACGGGACTGACCAATTCTACGAGCAGTACTTC

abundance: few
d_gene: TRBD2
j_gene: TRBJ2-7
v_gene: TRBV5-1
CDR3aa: CASRWGLAGEGEQYF
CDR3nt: TGCGCCAGCAGATGGGGACTAGCGGGAGAAGGCGAGCAGTACTTC

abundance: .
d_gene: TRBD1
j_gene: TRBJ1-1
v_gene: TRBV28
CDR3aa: CASRDPGQVTEAFF
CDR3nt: TGTGCCAGCAGGGACCCGGGACAGGTAACTGAAGCTTTCTTT

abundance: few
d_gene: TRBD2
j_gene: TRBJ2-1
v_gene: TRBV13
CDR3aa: CASSRTSGRSARNEQFF
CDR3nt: TGTGCCAGCAGCCGGACTAGCGGGAGGTCGGCTAGGAATGAGCAGTTCTTC

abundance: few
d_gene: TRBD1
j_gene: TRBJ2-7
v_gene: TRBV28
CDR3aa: CASSRVGQARGEQYF
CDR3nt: TGTGCCAGCTCTCGTGTGGGACAGGCTCGGGGCGAGCAGTACTTC

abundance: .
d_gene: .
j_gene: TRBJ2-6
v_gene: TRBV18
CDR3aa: CASSPLGAPGANVLTF
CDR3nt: TGTGCCAGCTCACCATTGGGGGCTCCAGGGGCCAACGTCCTGACTTTC

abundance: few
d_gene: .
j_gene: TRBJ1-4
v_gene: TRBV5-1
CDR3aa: CASRNGPGGRNEKLFF
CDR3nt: TGCGCCAGCAGAAACGGACCCGGGGGGCGAAATGAAAAACTGTTTTTT

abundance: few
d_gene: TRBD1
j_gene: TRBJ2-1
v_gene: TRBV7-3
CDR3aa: CASSSTGAPYNEQFF
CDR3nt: TGTGCCAGCAGCTCAACAGGGGCCCCCTACAATGAGCAGTTCTTC

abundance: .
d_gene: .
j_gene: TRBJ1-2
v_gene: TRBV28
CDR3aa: CASSPRAYGYTF
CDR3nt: TGTGCCAGCAGTCCCCGAGCCTATGGCTACACCTTC

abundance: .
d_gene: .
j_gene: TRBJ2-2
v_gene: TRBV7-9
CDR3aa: CASSRGTSANTGELFF
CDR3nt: TGTGCCAGCAGCCGAGGGACATCCGCGAACACCGGGGAGCTGTTTTTT

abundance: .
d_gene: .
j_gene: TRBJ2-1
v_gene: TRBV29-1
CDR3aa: CSVEAVASPDQASYNEQFF
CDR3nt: TGCAGCGTTGAAGCTGTGGCTAGCCCTGATCAGGCCTCCTACAATGAGCAGTTCTTC

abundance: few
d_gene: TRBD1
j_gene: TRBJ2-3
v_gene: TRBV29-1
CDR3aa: CSARGRTGGTDTQYF
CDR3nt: TGCAGCGCGAGGGGGAGGACAGGGGGGACAGATACGCAGTATTTT